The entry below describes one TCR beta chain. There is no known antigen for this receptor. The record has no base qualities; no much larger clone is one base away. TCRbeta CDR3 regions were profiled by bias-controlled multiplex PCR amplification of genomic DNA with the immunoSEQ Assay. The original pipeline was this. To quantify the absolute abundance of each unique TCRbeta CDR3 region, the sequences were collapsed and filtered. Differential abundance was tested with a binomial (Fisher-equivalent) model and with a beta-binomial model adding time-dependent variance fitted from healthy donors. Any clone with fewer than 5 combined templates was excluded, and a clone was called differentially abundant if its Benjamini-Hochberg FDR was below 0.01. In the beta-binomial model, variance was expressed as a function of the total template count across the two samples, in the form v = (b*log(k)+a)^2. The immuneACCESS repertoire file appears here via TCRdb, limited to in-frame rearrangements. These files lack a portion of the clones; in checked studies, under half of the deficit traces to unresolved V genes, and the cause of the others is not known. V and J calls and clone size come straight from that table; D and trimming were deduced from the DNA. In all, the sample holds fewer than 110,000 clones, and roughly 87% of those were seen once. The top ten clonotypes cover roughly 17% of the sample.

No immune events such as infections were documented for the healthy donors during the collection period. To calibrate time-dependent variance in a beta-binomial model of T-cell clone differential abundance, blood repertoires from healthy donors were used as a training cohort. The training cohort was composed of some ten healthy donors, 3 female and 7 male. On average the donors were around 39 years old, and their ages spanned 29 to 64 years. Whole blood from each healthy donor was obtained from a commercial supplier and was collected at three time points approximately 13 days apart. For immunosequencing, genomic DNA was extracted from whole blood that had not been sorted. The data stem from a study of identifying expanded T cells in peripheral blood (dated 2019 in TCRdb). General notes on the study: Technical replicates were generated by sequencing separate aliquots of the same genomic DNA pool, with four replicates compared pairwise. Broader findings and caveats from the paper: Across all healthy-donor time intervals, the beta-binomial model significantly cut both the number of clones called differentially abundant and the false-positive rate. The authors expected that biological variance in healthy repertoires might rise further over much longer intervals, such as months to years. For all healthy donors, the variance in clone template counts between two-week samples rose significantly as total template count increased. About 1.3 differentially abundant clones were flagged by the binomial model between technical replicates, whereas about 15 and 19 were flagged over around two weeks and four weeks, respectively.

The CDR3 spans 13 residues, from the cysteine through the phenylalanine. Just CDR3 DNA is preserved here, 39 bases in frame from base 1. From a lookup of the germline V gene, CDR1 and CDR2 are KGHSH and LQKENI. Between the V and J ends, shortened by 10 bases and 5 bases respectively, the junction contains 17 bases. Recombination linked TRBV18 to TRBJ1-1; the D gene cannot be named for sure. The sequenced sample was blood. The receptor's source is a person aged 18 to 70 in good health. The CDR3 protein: CATHPGSSTEAFF. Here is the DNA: TGTGCCACCCACCCCGGGTCAAGTACTGAAGCTTTCTTT.